This T cell receptor (beta chain) originates from a study of T-cell reconstitution after alpha-beta-depleted transplantation in children. Study-wide results and caveats: Surviving recipient T cells and intrathymic progenitors accounted for some patients' high TCRbeta diversity at day 60. The authors attributed T-cell counts and diversity one year after transplant mostly to newly produced T cells. Several hundred expanded graft clones reportedly supplied alpha-beta T cells about two months after transplant.

There are 15 residues in the CDR3. V shed 3 bases, J shed 3 bases, and the junction held 5 bases outside the gene matches. The V gene's germline CDR1 is SGHTA and CDR2 FQGNSA. A library of TCRbeta sequences, prepared with unique molecular identifiers, was generated. TCRdb passed the PCR reads through MiXCR, listing each CDR3 protein once. The sample consists of 350,000 to 500,000 distinct CDR3 sequences, approximately 41% of them appearing once. Comments on this clonotype: Its specificity is unknown.

This sequence joins TRBV7-2 and TRBJ1-3; 7 nucleotides align to TRBD1. The sequence was obtained from a girl aged 2 to 9 with aplastic anemia, due to receive a stem cell transplant. Sequenced here: PBMCs, sampled before TCRalphabeta/CD19-depleted stem cell transplant. CDR3 coding DNA: TGTGCCAGCAGCTTTTTACAGGGGTTTGGAAACACCATATATTTT. Its protein is CASSFLQGFGNTIYF.